This TCR beta chain derives from a study of spatial heterogeneity in lung cancer. As for the study in general: The donor group consisted of roughly 76 patients who had untreated, early-stage non-small cell lung cancer. Where available, sequencing covered follow-up PBMC samples, taken at a median of around two years after resection. General observations from the study: The study found ubiquitous expanded tumor TCRs in blood more at resection than follow-up.

Stated time point: blood at routine non-recurrence follow-up after resection. Without sorting, whole RNA was sequenced from tumor, nontumor lung or frozen PBMC. This clonotype was picked up many times. Its target is not known. The V gene end was trimmed by 5 bases and the J gene end by 2 bases; junction bases not matched to a gene: 10. CDR3 size: 16 residues. TCRdb analysed the 5' RACE reads with MiXCR anew, one entry per CDR3 protein. Among about 120,000 distinct CDR3 sequences listed, 9% to 15% were seen once. V usage is TRBV12-3 or TRBV12-4 and J usage is TRBJ2-5, with TRBD1 matching over 8 bases. Specimen: PBMCs, collected at follow-up. The sequence was obtained from a male donor with early-stage non-small cell lung cancer. CDR3 sequence: CASSNQGAWAQETQYF. For the CDR3, the DNA is TGTGCCAGCAGTAATCAGGGGGCGTGGGCTCAAGAGACCCAGTACTTC.